A selection of T cell receptor beta chains follows, all from one sample in a study of control samples from healthy donors and cancer patients. Data came from immunoSEQ multiplex PCR; TCRdb stores just in-frame clones and leaves some out. The sample records 90,000 to 110,000 clones, 83% being singletons. The material sequenced was blood. The receptors shown here come from a woman aged 45-65 years in good health. The CDR3 runs from the conserved cysteine through the conserved F or W. A D gene is named only where the DNA matches it firmly. Rows may omit the clone size; those that give it use once, few, many or a size class.

J: TRBJ2-1
V: TRBV30
size: -
D: TRBD2
CDR3: CAHGRENYNEQFF
DNA: TGTGCCCATGGGCGGGAGAACTACAATGAGCAGTTCTTC

J: TRBJ2-2
V: TRBV5-1
size: -
D: TRBD2
CDR3: CASSLVAGEEGELFF
DNA: TGCGCCAGCAGCTTGGTCGCGGGGGAAGAAGGGGAGCTGTTTTTT

J: TRBJ2-5
V: TRBV5-6
size: -
D: -
CDR3: CASSLSGQETQYF
DNA: TGTGCCAGCAGCCTCAGCGGCCAAGAGACCCAGTACTTC

J: TRBJ1-5
V: TRBV4-3
size: -
D: -
CDR3: CASSQAVMYQPQHF
DNA: TGCGCCAGCAGCCAAGCGGTGATGTACCAGCCCCAGCATTTT

J: TRBJ2-1
V: TRBV27
size: once
D: -
CDR3: CASSTRLAARENEQFF
DNA: TGTGCCAGCAGTACACGGCTGGCTGCCAGGGAGAATGAGCAGTTCTTC

J: TRBJ1-5
V: TRBV19
size: -
D: -
CDR3: CAGRYRENQPQHF
DNA: TGTGCCGGTAGATACAGGGAAAATCAGCCCCAGCATTTT

J: TRBJ2-1
V: TRBV13
size: -
D: -
CDR3: CASSTLAVGEQFF
DNA: TGTGCCAGCAGCACTTTAGCAGTTGGTGAGCAGTTCTTC

J: TRBJ1-1
V: TRBV2
size: -
D: TRBD1
CDR3: CASSEAETYRGSLVTEAFF
DNA: TGTGCCAGCAGTGAAGCAGAAACCTACAGGGGGTCTTTGGTCACTGAAGCTTTCTTT

J: TRBJ2-1
V: TRBV3-1/TRBV3-2
size: -
D: TRBD2
CDR3: CASSPPWTSGGGRNEQFF
DNA: TGTGCCAGCAGCCCCCCATGGACTAGCGGGGGGGGTCGAAATGAGCAGTTCTTC

J: TRBJ1-1
V: TRBV3-1/TRBV3-2
size: -
D: -
CDR3: CASSQGPQSRSEAFF
DNA: TGTGCCAGCAGCCAAGGTCCACAGTCCCGGTCCGAAGCTTTCTTT

J: TRBJ2-1
V: TRBV5-1
size: -
D: TRBD1
CDR3: CASSPTGVANNEQFF
DNA: TGCGCCAGCAGCCCGACAGGGGTGGCAAACAATGAGCAGTTCTTC

J: TRBJ2-1
V: TRBV3-1/TRBV3-2
size: once
D: TRBD2
CDR3: CASSQLPWDTRTSGRSSYNEQFF
DNA: TGTGCCAGCAGCCAACTGCCTTGGGACACCCGGACTAGCGGGCGAAGCTCCTACAATGAGCAGTTCTTC

J: TRBJ2-6
V: TRBV27
size: -
D: TRBD1
CDR3: CASRVFGQGFSGANVLTF
DNA: TGTGCCAGCAGGGTTTTCGGACAGGGATTCTCTGGGGCCAACGTCCTGACTTTC

J: TRBJ1-6
V: TRBV19
size: -
D: -
CDR3: CASTLRSQVNSPLHF
DNA: TGTGCCAGTACACTCAGGTCCCAAGTGAATTCACCCCTCCACTTT

J: TRBJ1-1
V: TRBV5-4
size: -
D: -
CDR3: CASIRDGRPGNTEAFF
DNA: TGTGCCAGCATCCGGGATGGTCGGCCGGGGAACACTGAAGCTTTCTTT